A single sample is the source of the 21 T cell receptor beta chains below, sequenced in a study of blood T cell dynamics during melanoma immunotherapy. Sample time point: week 3, after first cycle of checkpoint inhibitor. Profiled with immunoSEQ multiplex PCR; TCRdb holds only in-frame clones, not every one. The sample includes 15,000 to 20,000 clones, about 94% of them seen just once. The specimen was effector memory CD8+ T cells from blood, collected from a patient treated with checkpoint blockade. These receptor sequences come from a human donor with melanoma.

V usage is TRBV6-1 and J usage is TRBJ2-5, with 10 bases matching TRBD2. The end of the DNA is better explained by TRBJ2-7, so the J call may be wrong. CDR3 size: 15 residues. The germline V gene has CDR1 MNHNS and CDR2 SASEGT. In DNA, the CDR3 is TGTGCCAGCAGTGAAGGACTAGCGGGCTACTACGAGCAGTACTTC. As protein: CASSEGLAGYYEQYF.

The chain carries TRBV6-4 and TRBJ1-1, with 7 positions matching TRBD1. This CDR3 contains 15 residues. Unmatched junction bases numbered 6, after V lost 4 bases and J lost 1 base. Germline V CDR1 and CDR2: MRHNA, SNTAGT. The CDR3 spells CASSVNDRENTEAFF. The DNA for the CDR3 is TGTGCCAGCAGTGTGAACGACAGGGAGAACACTGAAGCTTTCTTT.

The J gene is TRBJ2-1, the V gene TRBV7-9; TRBD2 aligns across 7 bases. Losses at the gene ends were 8 bases for V and 5 bases for J; bases not matched to a gene: 9. The CDR3 has 14 amino acids. Germline V gene sequence: CDR1 SEHNR, CDR2 FQNEAQ (reference sequence). DNA for the CDR3: TGTGCCAGCTTGGGGCTGGGGGGGAACAATGAGCAGTTCTTC. Its protein product is CASLGLGGNNEQFF.

The rearrangement joins TRBV13 to TRBJ2-2; TRBD2 might be the D (5 bases). The CDR3 has 16 residues. In germline, CDR1 is PRHDT, CDR2 FYEKMQ (reference sequence). The V end was cut by 0 bases, the J end by 7 bases, with 15 bases between. The CDR3, as DNA: TGTGCCAGCAGCTTAGGGAGGGCCCCCCTCAGCGGGGAGCTGTTTTTT. It specifies CASSLGRAPLSGELFF.

In this sample, this clone turned up once. The chain couples TRBV28 to TRBJ1-1; no definite D call. Germline lookup yields CDR1 MDHEN and CDR2 SYDVKM. The CDR3 has 13 residues. Trimming cost V 4 bases and J 1 base, with 7 bases left between them. The CDR3 nucleotides read TGTGCCAGCAGTTGGGGAGAGAACACTGAAGCTTTCTTT. Protein: CASSWGENTEAFF.

This chain joins TRBV16 and TRBJ2-7; D ambiguous. The CDR3 is made up of 14 amino acids. Germline V gene sequence: CDR1 KGHSY, CDR2 FQNENV. Trimming took 2 bases from V and 1 from J, leaving 9 bases between them. The CDR3: CASSQGIGSYEQYF. The CDR3 bases are TGTGCCAGCAGCCAAGGAATAGGGTCCTACGAGCAGTACTTC.

V usage is TRBV6-1 and J usage is TRBJ1-2, with no clear D. Germline V gene sequence: CDR1 MNHNS, CDR2 SASEGT. This CDR3 spans 12 amino acids. Trimming pared 4 bases from V and 4 bases from J, leaving 7 bases between. In DNA form, the CDR3 reads TGTGCCAGCAGTGTTAGTTTCTATGGCTACACCTTC. Translating gives CASSVSFYGYTF.

The J gene is TRBJ2-1, the V gene TRBV7-9; TRBD2 agrees at 7 bases. The length of the CDR3 is 16 residues. V trimming: 1 base; J trimming: 3 bases; junction bases outside the gene matches: 6. Germline V gives CDR1 SEHNR, CDR2 FQNEAQ (reference sequence). In DNA form, the CDR3 reads TGTGCCAGCAGCTTAGTCGCTAGCGGCCTCTACAATGAGCAGTTCTTC. It encodes CASSLVASGLYNEQFF.

J is TRBJ1-1 and V is TRBV4-1; D unresolved. Looked up from germline, CDR1 is MGHRA and CDR2 is YSYEKL. This CDR3 has 15 residues. V was trimmed by 1 base and J by 0 bases, leaving 9 bases between them. CDR3 DNA: TGCGCCAGCAGCCAAGCTAACAGCATGAACACTGAAGCTTTCTTT. This encodes CASSQANSMNTEAFF.

V gene TRBV2 combines with J gene TRBJ2-7; 9 nucleotides line up with TRBD2. The CDR3 spans 16 residues. Germline V gene data show CDR1 as SNHLY and CDR2 as FYNNEI. V lost 7 bases, J lost 7 bases, and 17 bases stayed unmatched. This chain's CDR3 is CASTQVLAGSRREQYF. The DNA for the CDR3 is TGTGCCAGCACCCAGGTACTAGCGGGCTCAAGGAGGGAGCAGTACTTC.

This chain links TRBV28 with TRBJ2-1; tentative D call: TRBD2 (6 bases). Trimming shortened V by 5 bases and J by 7 bases, and 15 bases separated the two germline ends. CDR1 and CDR2 from the germline V gene are MDHEN and SYDVKM. The CDR3 runs to 14 residues. The CDR3 bases are TGTGCCAGCAGTATGGGGGACTTAGCGAATGAGCAGTTCTTC. Its protein product is CASSMGDLANEQFF.

V is TRBV9 and J is TRBJ1-2; D gene uncertain. V was trimmed by 6 bases and J by 2 bases, leaving 14 bases between them. The germline gives CDR1 SGDLS, CDR2 YYNGEE. The CDR3 loop spans 14 amino acids. The CDR3 region is CASTPSWENYGYTF. CDR3 bases: TGTGCCAGCACCCCTAGTTGGGAAAACTATGGCTACACCTTC.

The chain carries TRBV9 and TRBJ1-3; D is undetermined. CDR3 length: 12 amino acids. The germline gives CDR1 SGDLS, CDR2 YYNGEE. V was trimmed by 4 bases and J by 8 bases, leaving 10 bases between them. CDR3 loop: CASSLTRDTIYF. The CDR3 coding sequence is TGTGCCAGCAGCCTTACCCGGGACACCATATATTTT.

The chain has TRBV19 and TRBJ1-2, with D hard to call. Germline-derived CDR1 and CDR2 are LNHDA and SQIVND (reference sequence). Trimming took 3 bases from V and 4 from J, leaving 21 bases between them. The CDR3 is made up of 17 amino acids. CDR3 sequence: CASSMERGGRSVYGYTF. DNA for the CDR3: TGTGCCAGTAGTATGGAACGGGGAGGAAGATCCGTCTATGGCTACACCTTC.

This CDR3 reads CATSTSGRSNEQFF. CDR3 DNA sequence: TGTGCCACCAGCACCAGCGGGAGGTCCAATGAGCAGTTCTTC. The chain uses TRBV15 and TRBJ2-1; TRBD2 agrees at 9 bases. V trimming: 4 bases; J trimming: 6 bases; junction bases outside the gene matches: 4. CDR1 and CDR2 (germline): LNHNV, YYDKDF (reference sequence). This CDR3 is built from 14 residues.

V usage is TRBV7-9 and J usage is TRBJ1-4; 8 nucleotides line up with TRBD1. Germline V gene sequence: CDR1 SEHNR, CDR2 FQNEAQ (reference sequence). J lost 5 bases, V lost 5 bases, and 7 bases had no gene match. The CDR3 extends over 15 amino acids. The CDR3 is CASSPRDRLNEKLFF. The DNA of the CDR3 is TGTGCCAGCAGCCCTCGGGACAGGCTCAATGAAAAACTGTTTTTT.

The chain has TRBV19 and TRBJ1-4; 8 bases agree with TRBD1. CDR1 is LNHDA and CDR2 is SQIVND in the germline V gene (reference sequence). V shed 7 bases and J 4 bases; nucleotides not matched to a gene: 2. This CDR3 contains 13 residues. CDR3 residues: CASTDRVNEKLFF. The CDR3 region has the DNA TGTGCCAGTACGGACAGGGTTAATGAAAAACTGTTTTTT.

The gene calls are TRBV15 and TRBJ1-4; possible D gene TRBD1, 5 bases. The CDR3 is 17 amino acids. The V gene's germline CDR1 is LNHNV and CDR2 YYDKDF (reference sequence). V was pared by 5 bases and J by 4 bases, with 20 bases between. The CDR3 DNA is TGTGCCACCAGCCCTGTCGTGGTTGTTAGGGGTAATGAAAAACTGTTTTTT. Translating gives CATSPVVVVRGNEKLFF.

The chain links TRBV27 to TRBJ2-1; 8 bases are a match to TRBD2. This CDR3 has 12 residues. Germline V gene lookup returns CDR1 MNHEY and CDR2 SMNVEV (reference sequence). V shed 10 bases and J 8 bases; nucleotides not matched to a gene: 7. For the CDR3, the DNA is TGTGCCACCGGGGGGGTTTACGATGAGCAGTTCTTC. Translation: CATGGVYDEQFF.

CDR3 in amino acids: CASSPYRGRTTHTEAFF. The DNA of the CDR3 is TGTGCCAGCAGCCCGTACAGGGGGCGCACGACTCACACTGAAGCTTTCTTT. The genes are TRBV28 and TRBJ1-1; 9 bases agree with TRBD1. The CDR3 is 17 residues long. Germline CDR1 is MDHEN and CDR2 is SYDVKM. The junction had 14 bases not matched to a gene; V was cut back by 6 bases and J by 3 bases.

V gene TRBV2 combines with J gene TRBJ2-5, with a possible D match to TRBD2 (6 bases). V shed 8 bases and J shed 5 bases, with 12 bases lying between them. Germline CDR1 reads SNHLY; CDR2 reads FYNNEI. This CDR3 spans 12 amino acids. As DNA, the CDR3 is TGTGCCAGCCGTCCGGGAGTGGAGACCCAGTACTTC. Translated: CASRPGVETQYF.